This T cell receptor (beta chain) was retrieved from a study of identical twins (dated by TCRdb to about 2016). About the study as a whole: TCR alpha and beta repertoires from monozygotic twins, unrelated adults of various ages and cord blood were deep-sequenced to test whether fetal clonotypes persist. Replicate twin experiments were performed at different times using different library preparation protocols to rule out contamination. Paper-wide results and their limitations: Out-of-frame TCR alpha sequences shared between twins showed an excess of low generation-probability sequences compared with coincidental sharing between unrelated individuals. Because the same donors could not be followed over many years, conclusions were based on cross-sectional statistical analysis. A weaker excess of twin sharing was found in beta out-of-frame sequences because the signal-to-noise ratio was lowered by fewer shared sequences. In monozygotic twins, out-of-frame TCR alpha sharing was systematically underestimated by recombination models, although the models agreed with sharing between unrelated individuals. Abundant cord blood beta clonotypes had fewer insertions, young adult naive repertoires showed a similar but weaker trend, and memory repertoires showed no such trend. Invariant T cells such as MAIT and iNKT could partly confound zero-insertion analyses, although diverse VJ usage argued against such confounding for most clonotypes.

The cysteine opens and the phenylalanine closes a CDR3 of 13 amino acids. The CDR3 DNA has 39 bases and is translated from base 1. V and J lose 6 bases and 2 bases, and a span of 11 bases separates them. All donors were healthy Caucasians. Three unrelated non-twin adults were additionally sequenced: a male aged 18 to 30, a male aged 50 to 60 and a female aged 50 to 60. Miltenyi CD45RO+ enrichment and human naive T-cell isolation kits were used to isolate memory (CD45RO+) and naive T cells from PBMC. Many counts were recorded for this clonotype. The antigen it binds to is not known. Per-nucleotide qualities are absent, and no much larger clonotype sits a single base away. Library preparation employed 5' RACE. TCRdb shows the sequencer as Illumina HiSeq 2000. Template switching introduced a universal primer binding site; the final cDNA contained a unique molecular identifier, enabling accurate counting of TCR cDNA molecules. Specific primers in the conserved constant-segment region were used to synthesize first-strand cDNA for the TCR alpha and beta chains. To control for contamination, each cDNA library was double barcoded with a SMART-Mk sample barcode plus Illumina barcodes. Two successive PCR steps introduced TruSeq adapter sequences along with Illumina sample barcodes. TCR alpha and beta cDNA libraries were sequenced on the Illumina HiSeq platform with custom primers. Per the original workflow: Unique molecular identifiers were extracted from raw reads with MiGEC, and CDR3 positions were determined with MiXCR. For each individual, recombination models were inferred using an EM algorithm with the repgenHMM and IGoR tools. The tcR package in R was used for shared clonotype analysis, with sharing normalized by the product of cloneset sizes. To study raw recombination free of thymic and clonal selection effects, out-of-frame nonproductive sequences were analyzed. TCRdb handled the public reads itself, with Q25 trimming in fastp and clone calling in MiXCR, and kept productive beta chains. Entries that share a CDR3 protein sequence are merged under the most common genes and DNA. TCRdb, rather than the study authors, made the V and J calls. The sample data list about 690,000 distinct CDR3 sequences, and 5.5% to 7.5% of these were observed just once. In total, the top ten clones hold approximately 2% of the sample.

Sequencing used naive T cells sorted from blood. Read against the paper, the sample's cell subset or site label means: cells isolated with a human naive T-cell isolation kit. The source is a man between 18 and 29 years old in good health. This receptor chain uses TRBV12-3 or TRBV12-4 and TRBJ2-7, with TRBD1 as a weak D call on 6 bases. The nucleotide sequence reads TGTGCCAGCAGCATCTGGGGGCCCTACGAGCAGTACTTC. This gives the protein CASSIWGPYEQYF.